The 5 T cell receptor beta chains in this list originate from one sample, sequenced in a study of CD8 T cells in Susac syndrome. Random hexamers were used to reverse transcribe the RNA input (about 0.5 to 1 ug). MiXCR, run by TCRdb on the immunoSEQ multiplex PCR reads, gives a single entry per CDR3 protein. The table records 300,000 or so distinct CDR3 sequences, about 92% of them present only once. Sequenced input: CD4+ T cells from PBMCs. Receptor source: a human donor with multiple sclerosis.

The rearrangement joins TRBV18 to TRBJ2-7; unclear D gene. The V and J ends lost 2 bases and 3 bases respectively, with 5 bases between them. This CDR3 comprises 12 residues. Germline CDR1 is KGHSH and CDR2 is LQKENI. CDR3 region: CASSPTDYEQYF. The DNA of the CDR3 is TGTGCCAGCTCACCAACCGACTACGAGCAGTACTTC.

J is TRBJ1-4 and V is TRBV4-1; weak D call: TRBD1 (5 bases). Germline-derived CDR1 and CDR2 are MGHRA and YSYEKL. V was shortened by 0 bases and J by 1 base, with 9 bases between the two germline ends. The CDR3 covers 16 residues. The CDR3 sequence is CASSQDWDGTNEKLFF. The CDR3 region has the DNA TGCGCCAGCAGCCAAGATTGGGACGGAACTAATGAAAAACTGTTTTTT.

This sequence joins TRBV27 and TRBJ1-1, with TRBD1 matching over 7 bases. Per the germline V gene, CDR1 is MNHEY and CDR2 is SMNVEV (reference sequence). The CDR3 extends over 14 amino acids. The trim removed 5 bases at V and 6 bases at J, leaving 9 bases unmatched. The CDR3 reads CASSRQGAVSEAFF. The CDR3 DNA reads TGTGCCAGCAGTCGACAGGGAGCAGTATCTGAAGCTTTCTTT.

The rearrangement links TRBV5-1 to TRBJ1-2, with D perhaps TRBD1 (5 bases). Germline V gives CDR1 SGHRS, CDR2 YFSETQ. The CDR3 covers 14 residues. The germline V and J ends were trimmed by 4 bases and 3 bases, with 13 bases remaining between them. CDR3 region: CASSASGGDYGYTF. Written as DNA, the CDR3 is TGCGCCAGCAGCGCGTCCGGGGGGGACTATGGCTACACCTTC.

This clonotype showed up just a few times. The V and J genes are TRBV2 and TRBJ1-5, with 7 positions matching TRBD1. The CDR3 extends over 14 amino acids. V shed 4 bases, J shed 4 bases, and the junction held 4 bases outside the gene matches. CDR1 and CDR2 (germline): SNHLY, FYNNEI. The DNA for the CDR3 is TGTGCCAGCAGTGGGACAGGTAATAATCAGCCCCAGCATTTT. Residues: CASSGTGNNQPQHF.